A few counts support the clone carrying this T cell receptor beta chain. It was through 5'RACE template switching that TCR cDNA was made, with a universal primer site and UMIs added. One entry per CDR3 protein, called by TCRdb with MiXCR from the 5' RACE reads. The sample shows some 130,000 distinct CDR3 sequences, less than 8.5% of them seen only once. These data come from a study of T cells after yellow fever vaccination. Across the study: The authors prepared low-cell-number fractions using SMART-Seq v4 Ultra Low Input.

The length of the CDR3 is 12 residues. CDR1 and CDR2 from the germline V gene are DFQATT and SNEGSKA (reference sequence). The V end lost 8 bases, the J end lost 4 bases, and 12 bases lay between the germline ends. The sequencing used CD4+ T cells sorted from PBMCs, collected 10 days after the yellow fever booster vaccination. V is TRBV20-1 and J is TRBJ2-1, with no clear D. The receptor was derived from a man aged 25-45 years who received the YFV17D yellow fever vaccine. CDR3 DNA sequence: TGCAGTCCGGTGTCCCCGTACAATGAGCAGTTCTTC. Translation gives CSPVSPYNEQFF.